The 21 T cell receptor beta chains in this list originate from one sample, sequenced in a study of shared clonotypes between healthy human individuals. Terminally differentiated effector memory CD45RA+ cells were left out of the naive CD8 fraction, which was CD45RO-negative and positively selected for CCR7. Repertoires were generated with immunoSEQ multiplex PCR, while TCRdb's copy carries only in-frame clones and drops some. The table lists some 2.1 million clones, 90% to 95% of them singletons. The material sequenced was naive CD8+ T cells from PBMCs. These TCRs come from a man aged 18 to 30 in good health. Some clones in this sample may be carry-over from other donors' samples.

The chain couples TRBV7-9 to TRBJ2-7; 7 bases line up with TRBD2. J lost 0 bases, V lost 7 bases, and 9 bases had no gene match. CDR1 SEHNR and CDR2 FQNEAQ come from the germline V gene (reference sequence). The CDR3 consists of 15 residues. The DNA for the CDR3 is TGTGCCAGCACCTCGGTCGGGGGGAGCTCCTACGAGCAGTACTTC. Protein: CASTSVGGSSYEQYF.

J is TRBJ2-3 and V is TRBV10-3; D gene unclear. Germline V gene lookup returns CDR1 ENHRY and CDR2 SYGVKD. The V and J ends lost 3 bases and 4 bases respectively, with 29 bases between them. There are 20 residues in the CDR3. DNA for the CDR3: TGTGCCATCAGTGACACCCTGAGTACCCCGACTCCCCAATTCCCAGATACGCAGTATTTT. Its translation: CAISDTLSTPTPQFPDTQYF.

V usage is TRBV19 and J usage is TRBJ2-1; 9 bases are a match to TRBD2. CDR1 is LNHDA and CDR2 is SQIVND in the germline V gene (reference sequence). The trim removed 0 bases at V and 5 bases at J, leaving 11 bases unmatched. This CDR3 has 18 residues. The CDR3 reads CASSIDPSVTSGHNEQFF. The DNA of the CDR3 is TGTGCCAGTAGTATAGATCCCTCCGTGACTAGCGGCCACAATGAGCAGTTCTTC.

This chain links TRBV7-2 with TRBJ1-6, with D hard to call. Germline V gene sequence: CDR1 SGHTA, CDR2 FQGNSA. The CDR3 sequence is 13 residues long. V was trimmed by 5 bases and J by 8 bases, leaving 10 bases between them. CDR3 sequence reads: CASSRARYSPLHF. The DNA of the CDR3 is TGTGCCAGCAGCCGGGCCCGGTATTCACCCCTCCACTTT.

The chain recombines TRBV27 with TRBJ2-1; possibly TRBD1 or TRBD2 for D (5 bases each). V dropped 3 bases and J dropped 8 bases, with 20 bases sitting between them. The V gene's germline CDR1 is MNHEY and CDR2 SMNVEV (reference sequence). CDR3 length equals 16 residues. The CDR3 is CASSLHSGTQPDEQFF. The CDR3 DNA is TGTGCCAGCAGTTTGCATTCCGGGACCCAGCCCGATGAGCAGTTCTTC.

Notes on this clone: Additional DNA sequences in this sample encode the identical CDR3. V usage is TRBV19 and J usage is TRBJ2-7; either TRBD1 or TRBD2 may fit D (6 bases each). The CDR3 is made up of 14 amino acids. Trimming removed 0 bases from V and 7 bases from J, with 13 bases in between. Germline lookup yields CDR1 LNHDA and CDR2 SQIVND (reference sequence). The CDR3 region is CASSIDLGGGEQYF. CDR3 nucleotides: TGTGCCAGTAGTATAGATCTCGGAGGGGGAGAGCAGTACTTC.

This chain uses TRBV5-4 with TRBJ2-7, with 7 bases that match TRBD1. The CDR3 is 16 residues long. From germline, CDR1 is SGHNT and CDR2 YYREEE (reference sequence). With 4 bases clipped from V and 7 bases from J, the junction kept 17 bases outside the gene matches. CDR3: CASSALGQARTNEQYF. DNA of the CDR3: TGTGCCAGCAGCGCCCTAGGACAGGCTAGAACGAATGAGCAGTACTTC.

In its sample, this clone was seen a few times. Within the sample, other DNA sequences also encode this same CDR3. This chain's CDR3 is CASSLGTGSNQPQHF. CDR3 nucleotide sequence: TGTGCCAGCAGTTTAGGGACAGGGAGTAATCAGCCCCAGCATTTT. J is TRBJ1-5 and V is TRBV27; TRBD1 matches 9 bases. Germline assignment: CDR1 MNHEY and CDR2 SMNVEV (reference sequence). V gave up 2 bases and J gave up 4 bases; unmatched junction bases: 3. The CDR3 runs to 15 residues.

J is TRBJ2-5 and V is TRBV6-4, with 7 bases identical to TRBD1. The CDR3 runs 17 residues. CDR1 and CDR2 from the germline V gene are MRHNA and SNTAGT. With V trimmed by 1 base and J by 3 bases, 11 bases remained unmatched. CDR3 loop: CASSDLNYRDRKETQYF. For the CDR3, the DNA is TGTGCCAGCAGTGACTTAAATTACCGGGACAGAAAAGAGACCCAGTACTTC.

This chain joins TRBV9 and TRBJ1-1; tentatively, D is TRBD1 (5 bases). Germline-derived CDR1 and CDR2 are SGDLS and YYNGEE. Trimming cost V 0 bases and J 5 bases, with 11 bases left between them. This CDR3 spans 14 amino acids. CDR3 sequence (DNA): TGTGCCAGCAGCGTAGTGGGGGGTCGGACTGAAGCTTTCTTT. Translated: CASSVVGGRTEAFF.

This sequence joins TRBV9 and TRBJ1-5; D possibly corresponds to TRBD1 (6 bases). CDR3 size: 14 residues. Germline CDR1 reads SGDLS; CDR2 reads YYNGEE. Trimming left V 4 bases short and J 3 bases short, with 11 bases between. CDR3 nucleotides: TGTGCCAGCAGCAGGGCAGGGGCCAATCAGCCCCAGCATTTT. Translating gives CASSRAGANQPQHF.

Here the CDR3 reads CAWSLDRGGEQYF. The CDR3 nucleotides read TGTGCCTGGAGTTTGGACAGGGGGGGCGAGCAGTACTTC. The chain links TRBV30 to TRBJ2-7, with 10 bases lining up with TRBD1. Germline V gene sequence: CDR1 GTSNPN, CDR2 SVGIG (reference sequence). The CDR3 is 13 amino acids. The ends lost 2 bases at V and 6 bases at J; junction bases unmatched: 4.

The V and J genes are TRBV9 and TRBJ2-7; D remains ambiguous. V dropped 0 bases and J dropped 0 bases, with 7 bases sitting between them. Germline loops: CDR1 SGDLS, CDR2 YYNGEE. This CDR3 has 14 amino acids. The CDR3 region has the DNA TGTGCCAGCAGCGTAGAAAGCAACTCCTACGAGCAGTACTTC. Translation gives CASSVESNSYEQYF.

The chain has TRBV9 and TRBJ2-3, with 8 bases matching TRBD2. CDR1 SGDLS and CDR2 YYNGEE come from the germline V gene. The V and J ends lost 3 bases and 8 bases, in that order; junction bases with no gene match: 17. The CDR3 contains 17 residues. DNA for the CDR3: TGTGCCAGCAGCGCCGCCGCAGGAGCGGGAGTACTTGGTACGCAGTATTTT. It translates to CASSAAAGAGVLGTQYF.

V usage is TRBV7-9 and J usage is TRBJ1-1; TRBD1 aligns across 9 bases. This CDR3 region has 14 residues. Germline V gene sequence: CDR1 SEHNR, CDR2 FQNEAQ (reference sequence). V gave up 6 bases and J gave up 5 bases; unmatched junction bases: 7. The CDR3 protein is CASREQGAGTEAFF. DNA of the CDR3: TGTGCCAGCAGAGAACAGGGGGCTGGGACTGAAGCTTTCTTT.

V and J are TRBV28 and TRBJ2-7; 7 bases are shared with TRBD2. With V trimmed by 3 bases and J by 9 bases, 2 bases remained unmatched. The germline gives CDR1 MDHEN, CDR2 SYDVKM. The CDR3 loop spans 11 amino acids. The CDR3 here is CASSFGGWQYF. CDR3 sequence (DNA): TGTGCCAGCAGTTTCGGGGGGTGGCAGTACTTC.

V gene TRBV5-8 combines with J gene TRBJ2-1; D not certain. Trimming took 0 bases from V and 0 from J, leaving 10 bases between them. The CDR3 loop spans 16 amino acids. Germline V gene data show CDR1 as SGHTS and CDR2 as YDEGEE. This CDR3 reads CASSLGAIASYNEQFF. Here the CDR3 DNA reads TGTGCCAGCAGCTTGGGGGCTATTGCCTCCTACAATGAGCAGTTCTTC.

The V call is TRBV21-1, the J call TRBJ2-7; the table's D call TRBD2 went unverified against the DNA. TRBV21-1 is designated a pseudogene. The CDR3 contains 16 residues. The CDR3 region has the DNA TGTGCCAGCAGCAAAGGGGCTAGCGGAGCGATCGGCGAGCAGTACTTC. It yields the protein CASSKGASGAIGEQYF.

CDR3 DNA: TGTGCCAGCAGTTCCTACAGGCCTGGGGGTGAAAAACTGTTTTTT. This encodes CASSSYRPGGEKLFF. The chain uses TRBV28 and TRBJ1-4; maybe TRBD1 (5 bases). CDR1 and CDR2 from the germline V gene are MDHEN and SYDVKM. V was shortened by 4 bases and J by 7 bases, with 16 bases between the two germline ends. This CDR3 spans 15 amino acids.

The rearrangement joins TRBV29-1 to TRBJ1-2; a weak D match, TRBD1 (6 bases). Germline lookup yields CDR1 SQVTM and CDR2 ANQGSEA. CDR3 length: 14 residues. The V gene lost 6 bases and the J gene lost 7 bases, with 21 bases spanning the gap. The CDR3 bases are TGCAGCGTCGAAAATCCTCTCGGACAGTTTGGCTACACCTTC. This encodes CSVENPLGQFGYTF. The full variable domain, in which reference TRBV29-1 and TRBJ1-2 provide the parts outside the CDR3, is SAVISQKPSRDICQRGTSLTIQCQVDSQVTMMFWYRQQPGQSLTLIATANQGSEATYESGFVIDKFPISRPNLTFSTLTVSNMSPEDSSIYLCSVENPLGQFGYTFGSGTRLTVV.

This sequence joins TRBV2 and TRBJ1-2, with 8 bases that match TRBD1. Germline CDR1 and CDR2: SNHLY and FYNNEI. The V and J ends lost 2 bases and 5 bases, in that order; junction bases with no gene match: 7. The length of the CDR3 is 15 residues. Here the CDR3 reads CASSESPGGRYGYTF. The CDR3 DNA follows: TGTGCCAGCAGTGAATCCCCAGGGGGCCGGTATGGCTACACCTTC. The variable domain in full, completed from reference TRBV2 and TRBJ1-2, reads EPEVTQTPSHQVTQMGQEVILRCVPISNHLYFYWYRQILGQKVEFLVSFYNNEISEKSEIFDDQFSVERPDGSNFTLKIRSTKLEDSAMYFCASSESPGGRYGYTFGSGTRLTVV.